One sample yielded the 22 T cell receptor beta chains listed below, sequenced in a study of blood T cell repertoires in COVID-19. The method was immunoSEQ multiplex PCR; TCRdb's version includes in-frame clones alone and lacks a portion of them. Here the sample spans some 150,000 clones, 89% being singletons. The source material was peripheral blood. Receptors originate from a human donor in a cohort sampled during active COVID-19.

V usage is TRBV7-3 and J usage is TRBJ2-5; D possibly corresponds to TRBD2 (7 bases). The CDR3 loop spans 14 amino acids. Germline-derived CDR1 and CDR2 are SGHTA and FQGTGA. V was shortened by 4 bases and J by 4 bases, with 13 bases between the two germline ends. The DNA for the CDR3 is TGTGCCAGCAGCTCCCCCGGGGGGCGAGAGACCCAGTACTTC. Protein product: CASSSPGGRETQYF. Variable domain in full (rest from reference TRBV7-3 and TRBJ2-5): GAGVSQTPSNKVTEKGKYVELRCDPISGHTALYWYRQSLGQGPEFLIYFQGTGAADDSGLPNDRFFAVRPEGSVSTLKIQRTERGDSAVYLCASSSPGGRETQYFGPGTRLLVL.

Turning to this clone: The junction departs from germline at one end; a sequencing error may be responsible. The chain joins TRBV7-8 to TRBJ2-1; D remains ambiguous. Germline lookup yields CDR1 SGHVS and CDR2 FQNEAQ. This CDR3 spans 11 amino acids. CDR3 protein: CASSLYSEQFF. For the CDR3, the DNA is TGTGCCAGCAGCTTATACAGTGAGCAGTTCTTC.

The chain employs TRBV2 and TRBJ1-2, with TRBD1 identical over 9 bases. The V segment lost 4 bases and the J segment 5 bases; nucleotides outside the gene matches: 14. The CDR3 length is 17 residues. CDR1 is SNHLY, CDR2 FYNNEI, per germline. The CDR3, as DNA: TGTGCCAGCAGTGGACCCCGGGACAGGGAATTAAAGTATGGCTACACCTTC. This gives the protein CASSGPRDRELKYGYTF.

The chain links TRBV5-1 to TRBJ2-3; possibly TRBD2 for D (6 bases). From germline, CDR1 is SGHRS and CDR2 YFSETQ. V shed 3 bases and J shed 5 bases, with 10 bases lying between them. The CDR3 is made up of 13 amino acids. The CDR3 reads CASSSPGGDTQYF. DNA of the CDR3: TGCGCCAGCAGCTCCCCCGGGGGAGATACGCAGTATTTT.

V usage is TRBV3-1 (or the pseudogene TRBV3-2) and J usage is TRBJ1-5; D gene unclear. Per the germline V gene, CDR1 is LGHDT and CDR2 is YNNKEL (reference sequence). The CDR3 covers 15 residues. V was pared by 0 bases and J by 6 bases, with 12 bases between. The CDR3: CASSQEYGVGQPQHF. CDR3 nucleotide sequence: TGTGCCAGCAGCCAAGAATACGGGGTTGGTCAGCCCCAGCATTTT.

The genes are TRBV6-6 and TRBJ2-7; perhaps TRBD1 as D (6 bases). Germline loops: CDR1 MNHNY, CDR2 SVGAGI (reference sequence). This CDR3 is built from 11 residues. V was shortened by 4 bases and J by 6 bases, with 7 bases between the two germline ends. This chain's CDR3 is CASSSQGEQYF. As DNA, the CDR3 is TGTGCCAGCAGTTCACAGGGCGAGCAGTACTTC.

CDR3 in amino acids: CASSAGQHTTTTQYF. The CDR3 region has the DNA TGTGCCAGCAGCGCGGGACAGCACACTACCACTACGCAGTATTTT. The rearrangement joins TRBV9 to TRBJ2-3; 7 nucleotides align to TRBD1. J gave up 8 bases and V 3 bases, and 12 bases lay outside the gene matches. This CDR3 spans 15 amino acids. CDR1 and CDR2 from the germline V gene are SGDLS and YYNGEE.

The V gene is TRBV11-3, the J gene TRBJ2-5, with 12 bases lining up with TRBD2. V gave up 5 bases and J gave up 5 bases; unmatched junction bases: 9. Looked up from germline, CDR1 is SGHNT and CDR2 is YENEEA. This CDR3 spans 16 amino acids. The CDR3 DNA reads TGTGCCAGCAGCCCCCAGCTAGCGGGGGGGCCGGAGACCCAGTACTTC. It is translated as CASSPQLAGGPETQYF.

This chain joins TRBV19 and TRBJ2-2; weak D call: TRBD2 (5 bases). The V end lost 6 bases, the J end lost 5 bases, and 19 bases lay between the germline ends. There are 16 residues in the CDR3. The germline gives CDR1 LNHDA, CDR2 SQIVND (reference sequence). As DNA, the CDR3 is TGTGCCAGTAGGCCGGCCCCGGGGTGGGAGACCGGGGAGCTGTTTTTT. Its protein is CASRPAPGWETGELFF.

The rearrangement uses TRBV7-9 and TRBJ2-1; 7 bases are shared with TRBD2. The CDR3 has 16 residues. CDR1 is SEHNR and CDR2 is FQNEAQ in the germline V gene (reference sequence). J lost 5 bases, V lost 2 bases, and 9 bases had no gene match. The CDR3, as DNA: TGTGCCAGCAGCTTATTTTTAGGGCTAGCGGACAATGAGCAGTTCTTC. It is translated as CASSLFLGLADNEQFF.

The gene calls are TRBV7-9 and TRBJ2-7; TRBD2 might be the D (6 bases). V shed 2 bases and J shed 5 bases, with 16 bases lying between them. CDR1 and CDR2 (germline): SEHNR, FQNEAQ (reference sequence). The CDR3 runs 15 residues. Here the CDR3 DNA reads TGTGCCAGCAGCTTACTATCAGTGCCGGGGGACGAGCAGTACTTC. Its protein is CASSLLSVPGDEQYF.

The chain links TRBV9 to TRBJ1-1; tentatively, D is TRBD1 (5 bases). The CDR3 consists of 14 residues. V lost 3 bases and J lost 0, with 9 bases in between. Germline V gene lookup returns CDR1 SGDLS and CDR2 YYNGEE. CDR3 residues: CASSAGHMNTEAFF. The CDR3 DNA reads as TGTGCCAGCAGCGCCGGACACATGAACACTGAAGCTTTCTTT.

As DNA, the CDR3 is TGCGCCAGCAGCCAATTTTGGGACAGGGAATCTGGGGCCAACGTCCTGACTTTC. Its protein product is CASSQFWDRESGANVLTF. The rearrangement joins TRBV4-1 to TRBJ2-6, with 9 bases lining up with TRBD1. CDR1 MGHRA and CDR2 YSYEKL come from the germline V gene. The CDR3 is 18 residues long. The V and J ends lost 2 bases and 1 base, in that order; junction bases with no gene match: 6.

This chain connects TRBV6-1 to TRBJ1-6; TRBD1 might be the D (5 bases). The CDR3 consists of 14 residues. Germline V CDR1 and CDR2: MNHNS, SASEGT. Trimming took off 0 bases at V and 10 bases at J, with 10 bases between the two ends. This CDR3 reads CASSEAVQESPLHF. As DNA, the CDR3 is TGTGCCAGCAGTGAAGCGGTACAGGAATCACCCCTCCACTTT.

The CDR3, as DNA: TGTGCCAGCTCTCAAACGGACAGGGTGGGAGGCTACACCTTC. This sequence encodes CASSQTDRVGGYTF. The chain links TRBV18 to TRBJ1-2; TRBD1 aligns across 8 bases. Germline-derived CDR1 and CDR2 are KGHSH and LQKENI. The CDR3 has 14 residues. The V gene end was trimmed by 6 bases and the J gene end by 8 bases; junction bases not matched to a gene: 11.

The V call is TRBV2, the J call TRBJ1-2, with TRBD1 matching over 9 bases. This CDR3 has 14 residues. Germline assignment: CDR1 SNHLY and CDR2 FYNNEI. Germline trimming cut 6 bases from V and 5 bases from J; bases unmatched to any gene: 7. CDR3 sequence: CASSPGQGSYGYTF. CDR3 sequence (DNA): TGTGCCAGCAGCCCGGGACAGGGCTCTTATGGCTACACCTTC.

V is TRBV7-8 and J is TRBJ2-7, with D perhaps TRBD1 (6 bases). CDR3 length equals 14 residues. Germline CDR1 reads SGHVS; CDR2 reads FQNEAQ. Trimming pared 5 bases from V and 3 bases from J, leaving 14 bases between. CDR3 coding DNA: TGTGCCAGCAGCCAACAGGGAACCAACTACGAGCAGTACTTC. Amino acid sequence: CASSQQGTNYEQYF. Supplemented by reference TRBV7-8 and TRBJ2-7, the full variable domain reads GAGVSQSPRYKVAKRGQDVALRCDPISGHVSLFWYQQALGQGPEFLTYFQNEAQLDKSGLPSDRFFAERPEGSVSTLKIQRTQQEDSAVYLCASSQQGTNYEQYFGPGTRLTVT.

J is TRBJ2-1 and V is TRBV11-2, with TRBD2 matching over 11 bases. V dropped 5 bases and J dropped 8; count of bases not matched to a gene: 14. The CDR3 contains 17 residues. The germline CDR1 and CDR2 sequences are SGHAT and FQNNGV. DNA for the CDR3: TGTGCCAGCAGCCCGATCTTACTAGCGGGGGTATACGATGAGCAGTTCTTC. This codes for CASSPILLAGVYDEQFF.

The chain has TRBV6-5 and TRBJ1-5; perhaps TRBD1 as D (5 bases). The germline V gene encodes CDR1 MNHEY and CDR2 SVGAGI. Trimming took off 4 bases at V and 1 base at J, with 8 bases between the two ends. This CDR3 comprises 14 residues. CDR3 protein: CASSWGGSNQPQHF. In nucleotides, the CDR3 is TGTGCCAGCAGTTGGGGGGGAAGCAATCAGCCCCAGCATTTT.

The J gene is TRBJ2-1, the V gene TRBV5-4; 8 nucleotides agree with TRBD2. V dropped 0 bases and J dropped 1; count of bases not matched to a gene: 3. CDR3 length: 16 amino acids. Per germline, CDR1 SGHNT and CDR2 YYREEE (reference sequence). CDR3 in DNA: TGTGCCAGCAGCTTGGATGCGGGGGGTTCCTACAATGAGCAGTTCTTC. Its protein product is CASSLDAGGSYNEQFF.

This chain joins TRBV29-1 and TRBJ2-3; D may be TRBD1 (6 bases). The germline V gene has CDR1 SQVTM and CDR2 ANQGSEA. Between the trimmed V and J ends, which lost 7 bases and 2 bases, there was a span of 16 bases. The CDR3 runs to 14 residues. CDR3 DNA sequence: TGCAGCGCCCGAACAGGGCTACTCACAGATACGCAGTATTTT. Translating it yields CSARTGLLTDTQYF.

This clone was detected many times. CDR3 bases: TGTGCCAGCAGTGGGACTAGCGGGGGAGACGAGCAGTACTTC. It translates to CASSGTSGGDEQYF. V usage is TRBV27 and J usage is TRBJ2-7; TRBD2 matches at 14 bases. The germline V gene has CDR1 MNHEY and CDR2 SMNVEV (reference sequence). The CDR3 is 14 amino acids. J lost 5 bases, V lost 5 bases, and 2 bases had no gene match.